This TCR beta chain is from a study of beta chain features in type 1 diabetes. This clone has at least ten counts. Since all of the isolated RNA was reverse transcribed, expressed TCRB transcripts were what got sequenced. Repertoires were generated with immunoSEQ multiplex PCR, while TCRdb's copy carries only in-frame clones and drops some. This table has roughly 150,000 clones, over 8.5% appearing once. The V gene end was trimmed by 3 bases and the J gene end by 7 bases; junction bases not matched to a gene: 7. Germline CDR1 reads SQVTM; CDR2 reads ANQGSEA. The CDR3 runs to 13 residues. The sequence came from a man between 18 and 29 years old in good health. The rearrangement uses TRBV29-1 and TRBJ2-5; 8 bases are shared with TRBD2. The sample was central memory CD4+ T cells from blood. The CDR3 here is CSVDRDREGTQYF. CDR3 coding DNA: TGCAGCGTTGATCGGGACCGGGAGGGGACCCAGTACTTC.